The rows below give T cell receptor beta chains drawn from one sample of a study of blood T cell repertoires in COVID-19. Repertoires were generated with immunoSEQ multiplex PCR, while TCRdb's copy carries only in-frame clones and drops some. Among around 42,000 clones, 90% were seen once, and the ten largest hold around 2.9%. The sample consisted of peripheral blood. These TCRs come from a man between 45 and 60 years old with active COVID-19. Both conserved end residues are part of each CDR3. A D gene is named only where the DNA matches it firmly. Some rows mark clone size as missing; the rest say once, few, many or name a class of expanded clone.

j_gene: TRBJ2-7; d_gene: TRBD1; abundance: -; v_gene: TRBV10-3; CDR3nt: TGTGCCATCAGTGAGCCCCCGGGACAGAGGGCCTACGAGCAGTACTTC; CDR3aa: CAISEPPGQRAYEQYF
j_gene: TRBJ1-6; d_gene: TRBD1; abundance: -; v_gene: TRBV6-6; CDR3nt: TGTGCCAGCAGACAGACAGGGGATAATTCACCCCTCCACTTT; CDR3aa: CASRQTGDNSPLHF
j_gene: TRBJ2-2; d_gene: TRBD1; abundance: -; v_gene: TRBV5-1; CDR3nt: TGCGCCAGCAGCTTTCCGGGACAGGGGAACACCGGGGAGCTGTTTTTT; CDR3aa: CASSFPGQGNTGELFF
j_gene: TRBJ2-5; d_gene: TRBD1; abundance: -; v_gene: TRBV6-5; CDR3nt: TGTGCCAGCAGGGACAGGGGGTACTTCCAAGAGACCCAGTACTTC; CDR3aa: CASRDRGYFQETQYF
j_gene: TRBJ1-4; d_gene: -; abundance: few; v_gene: TRBV28; CDR3nt: TGTGCCAGCAGTTTAGACAGTACTAATGAAAAACTGTTTTTT; CDR3aa: CASSLDSTNEKLFF
j_gene: TRBJ1-1; d_gene: -; abundance: -; v_gene: TRBV6-5; CDR3nt: TGTGCCAGCAGTCTCACAGAGAACACTGAAGCTTTCTTT; CDR3aa: CASSLTENTEAFF
j_gene: TRBJ2-7; d_gene: TRBD1; abundance: few; v_gene: TRBV27; CDR3nt: TGTGCCAGCAGGAGGGACAGGGGAACCTACGAGCAGTACTTC; CDR3aa: CASRRDRGTYEQYF
j_gene: TRBJ2-7; d_gene: -; abundance: -; v_gene: TRBV5-1; CDR3nt: TGCGCCAGCAGCAACAGCCAGGAGCAGTACTTC; CDR3aa: CASSNSQEQYF
j_gene: TRBJ2-3; d_gene: TRBD2; abundance: -; v_gene: TRBV6-1; CDR3nt: TGTGCCAGCAGTGGGGGACTAGCGCGGAACGGGGATACGCAGTATTTT; CDR3aa: CASSGGLARNGDTQYF
j_gene: TRBJ1-2; d_gene: -; abundance: -; v_gene: TRBV4-3; CDR3nt: TGCGCCAGCAGCCAAGATGGAGGCAACGTCTATGGCTACACCTTC; CDR3aa: CASSQDGGNVYGYTF
j_gene: TRBJ2-5; d_gene: TRBD2; abundance: -; v_gene: TRBV6-6; CDR3nt: TGTGCCAGCACTCGACTAGCGGGGGGTAACGCCAAAGAGACCCAGTACTTC; CDR3aa: CASTRLAGGNAKETQYF
j_gene: TRBJ2-2; d_gene: -; abundance: -; v_gene: TRBV5-1; CDR3nt: TGCGCCAGCAGCTTCGTGGGGACTTTCAACACCGGGGAGCTGTTTTTT; CDR3aa: CASSFVGTFNTGELFF
j_gene: TRBJ1-6; d_gene: -; abundance: -; v_gene: TRBV19; CDR3nt: TGTGCCAGTAGTCCCCAGGTTAATTCACCCCTCCACTTT; CDR3aa: CASSPQVNSPLHF
j_gene: TRBJ2-7; d_gene: TRBD1; abundance: -; v_gene: TRBV19; CDR3nt: TGTGCCAGTAGTAGAGGACAGGGGGGCTCCTACGAGCAGTACTTC; CDR3aa: CASSRGQGGSYEQYF
j_gene: TRBJ2-3; d_gene: -; abundance: -; v_gene: TRBV2; CDR3nt: TGTGCCAGCATTTCCAGGGGTGGGAGTACAGATACGCAGTATTTT; CDR3aa: CASISRGGSTDTQYF
j_gene: TRBJ2-4; d_gene: -; abundance: -; v_gene: TRBV11-2; CDR3nt: TGTGCCAGCAGCTTAGCCGGGTTCGGCAACATTCAGTACTTC; CDR3aa: CASSLAGFGNIQYF
j_gene: TRBJ1-6; d_gene: -; abundance: -; v_gene: TRBV6-1; CDR3nt: TGTGCCAGCAGTGGTCCCACGGGACACTTGCCTTCACCCCTCCACTTT; CDR3aa: CASSGPTGHLPSPLHF
j_gene: TRBJ1-1; d_gene: -; abundance: few; v_gene: TRBV3-1/TRBV3-2; CDR3nt: TGTGCCAGCAGCCGCGGGCTCCAAGCTTTCTTT; CDR3aa: CASSRGLQAFF
j_gene: TRBJ2-5; d_gene: -; abundance: -; v_gene: TRBV7-2; CDR3nt: TGTGCCAGCAGCTTAAAGGCAGACAAAGAGACCCAGTACTTC; CDR3aa: CASSLKADKETQYF
j_gene: TRBJ1-1; d_gene: -; abundance: -; v_gene: TRBV28; CDR3nt: TGTGCCAGCAGTCTTGCCCGGACTGAAGCTTTCTTT; CDR3aa: CASSLARTEAFF
j_gene: TRBJ1-4; d_gene: -; abundance: -; v_gene: TRBV18; CDR3nt: TGTGCCAGCTCACAGGGGTTTGGCGAAAAACTGTTTTTT; CDR3aa: CASSQGFGEKLFF
j_gene: TRBJ2-7; d_gene: -; abundance: -; v_gene: TRBV5-6; CDR3nt: TGTGCCAGCAGCTTGAGGGTAGAGCGGCAAGCTGCCTACGAGCAGTACTTC; CDR3aa: CASSLRVERQAAYEQYF
j_gene: TRBJ1-2; d_gene: -; abundance: -; v_gene: TRBV5-6; CDR3nt: TGTGCCAGCAGCTTGGCCGGGGTGAGGTATGGCTACACCTTC; CDR3aa: CASSLAGVRYGYTF